A selection of T cell receptor beta chains follows, all from one sample in a study of T-cell reconstitution after alpha-beta-depleted transplantation in children. A single record per CDR3 protein comes from TCRdb applying MiXCR to the PCR reads. Among 90,000 to 100,000 distinct CDR3 sequences listed, about 25% were seen once. Source: PBMCs, taken before TCRalphabeta/CD19-depleted stem cell transplant. Source of these receptors: a boy aged 2 to 10 with acute lymphoblastic leukemia, due to receive a stem cell transplant. The CDR3 runs from the conserved cysteine through the conserved F or W. A D gene is named only where the DNA matches it firmly. Only part of the rows carry a size: once, few, many, or a class if the clone is expanded.

j_call clone_size d_call v_call cdr3_nt cdr3_aa
TRBJ2-3 NA NA TRBV9 TGTGCCAGCAGCGTAGGAACGACTAGCACAGATACGCAGTATTTT CASSVGTTSTDTQYF
TRBJ1-1 NA NA TRBV10-3 TGTGCCTCAACCCCTGGGGGTAACACTGAAGCTTTCTTT CASTPGGNTEAFF
TRBJ2-1 few NA TRBV5-1 TGCGCCAGCAGCTTGAGGAGCGGAGGGCCCCGGGAGCAGTTCTTC CASSLRSGGPREQFF
TRBJ1-1 NA TRBD1 TRBV15 TGTGCCACCAGCAGAGATCTTCCCCAGGGGGTTTTTACTGAAGCTTTCTTT CATSRDLPQGVFTEAFF
TRBJ2-7 many TRBD1 TRBV10-3 TGTGCCATCAGCATCCGAAACAGGGGGCTGGGTGAGCAGTACTTC CAISIRNRGLGEQYF
TRBJ2-1 few TRBD1 TRBV4-3 TGCGCCAGCAGCCAAGACCTGGCAGGGGGCAATGAGCAGTTCTTC CASSQDLAGGNEQFF
TRBJ2-1 few NA TRBV2 TGTGCCAGCAACCAGTACAATGAGCAGTTCTTC CASNQYNEQFF
TRBJ2-5 NA TRBD1 TRBV29-1 TGCAGCGTTCCCGGGACAGCCGTCCCTGAGACCCAGTACTTC CSVPGTAVPETQYF
TRBJ1-4 NA NA TRBV7-9 TGTGCCAGCAGCGCTACAGCGAATAATGAAAAACTGTTTTTT CASSATANNEKLFF
TRBJ2-1 NA NA TRBV12-3/TRBV12-4 TGTGCCAGCAGCAAGGACACGGACAATGAGCAGTTCTTC CASSKDTDNEQFF